This T cell receptor (beta chain) is from a study of CXCR3-negative and CXCR3-positive naive CD8 T cells. Study details: For each library, about 1.5 +/- 0.3 million TRB reads were obtained, about 135 million in total.

All TRB cDNA libraries came from 5' RACE performed with UMI labels. Reprocessing the 5' RACE reads, TCRdb reports a single entry for every CDR3 protein and omits DNA. Its table records 50,000 to 60,000 distinct CDR3 sequences. With respect to this clonotype: Its antigen remains unidentified.

Subsets of CD8+ T cells were each sorted in triplicate at 270,000 or so cells apiece. Overall study results and limits: Naive cells that were CXCR3-negative or CXCR3-positive used TRBV-TRBJ genes alike, while memory cells diverged. CXCR3-positive naive cells carried more hydrophobic TRB CDR3s than CXCR3-negative naive cells did.

Sequencing input: naive CXCR3- CD8+ T cells from blood. Subset indicated: CD45RO-CCR7+CD27+CD95- naive CD8+ T cells lacking CXCR3 (TNR3-). This TCR was sampled from a human donor in good health. Some clones in this sample may be carry-over from other donors' samples.

The CDR3 protein is CASSPLEGIDGYTF. This chain connects TRBV7-2 to TRBJ1-2. The CDR3 runs 14 residues. CDR1 is SGHTA, CDR2 FQGNSA, per germline.